This paragraph reports one TCR beta chain. Antigen specificity is unknown. The sample belongs to a study of cytomegalovirus exposure and HLA in healthy donors. Findings of the study overall: In a later analysis, a missense DCLRE1C variant was linked to TCR beta V- and J-gene trimming.

Primers included in the PCR were 60 Vbeta and 13 Jbeta primers. The protocol was immunoSEQ multiplex PCR, while the TCRdb copy is restricted to in-frame clones and leaves out a portion. In the table there are roughly 180,000 clones, roughly 80% of which are singletons. The CDR3 length is 12 residues. The trim removed 2 bases at V and 10 bases at J, leaving 4 bases unmatched. CDR1 is SGHNT, CDR2 YYREEE, per germline (reference sequence). At sampling all donors were nominally healthy, likely with unrecorded immune exposures. This rearrangement joins TRBV5-4 to TRBJ2-3; TRBD2 matches 7 bases. This TCR derives from a woman between 18 and 29 years old in good health and CMV-seronegative. Specimen: PBMCs. CDR3 sequence: CASSFRGEAQYF. The CDR3 nucleotides read TGTGCCAGCAGCTTCCGGGGGGAGGCGCAGTATTTT.